These T cell receptor beta chains were read from a single sample in a study of blood T cell repertoires in COVID-19. The repertoire was sequenced with immunoSEQ multiplex PCR; TCRdb's copy has only in-frame clones and lacks some. The data show about 230,000 clones, around 80% seen once. Material: PBMCs or T cells enriched from blood (not recorded which). The receptors were sampled from a man aged 55 to 69 who had recovered from COVID-19. The CDR3 runs from the conserved cysteine through the conserved F or W. D genes are given only for firm matches. The size of a clone is reported for some rows only, either as once, few or many, or as a class for expanded clones.

>TRBV4-2|TRBD1|.|TRBJ2-1
CASSQDGEGASWNEQFF
TGTGCCAGCAGCCAAGATGGAGAGGGGGCTTCTTGGAATGAGCAGTTCTTC
>TRBV27|TRBD1|.|TRBJ1-6
CASSTMTGGNSPLHF
TGTGCCAGCAGTACGATGACAGGGGGCAATTCACCCCTCCACTTT
>TRBV19|.|.|TRBJ1-2
CASSIVGPSPYGYTF
TGTGCCAGTAGTATAGTTGGGCCCTCTCCCTATGGCTACACCTTC
>TRBV7-2|TRBD1|.|TRBJ2-7
CASSLLGRQGFSYEQYF
TGTGCCAGCAGCTTATTGGGGCGACAGGGATTCTCCTACGAGCAGTACTTC
>TRBV19|TRBD2|.|TRBJ2-1
CASRSVVAGDNEQFF
TGTGCCAGTAGAAGTGTGGTAGCGGGGGACAATGAGCAGTTCTTC
>TRBV7-2|.|.|TRBJ1-2
CASSTQRTYYGYTF
TGTGCCAGCAGCACACAGAGGACATACTATGGCTACACCTTC
>TRBV14|TRBD1|.|TRBJ2-7
CASSQGQGVVNEQYF
TGTGCCAGCAGCCAAGGACAGGGGGTTGTTAACGAGCAGTACTTC
>TRBV28|.|.|TRBJ2-5
CASSFTLRGSLETQYF
TGTGCCAGCAGTTTTACTCTTAGGGGTTCCCTCGAGACCCAGTACTTC
>TRBV6-5|.|once|TRBJ1-2
CASSYAADNSYGYTF
TGTGCCAGCAGTTACGCGGCGGATAACTCCTATGGCTACACCTTC
>TRBV4-3|TRBD1|.|TRBJ2-3
CASSYRDRSTDTQYF
TGCGCCAGCAGCTACCGGGACAGGAGCACAGATACGCAGTATTTT
>TRBV7-3|TRBD1|.|TRBJ2-2
CASSPGTVGTGELFF
TGTGCCAGCAGCCCGGGGACAGTAGGAACCGGGGAGCTGTTTTTT
>TRBV15|TRBD1|once|TRBJ2-7
CATSRGDRVTYEQYF
TGTGCCACCAGCAGGGGAGACAGGGTTACCTACGAGCAGTACTTC
>TRBV12-5|TRBD1|.|TRBJ2-2
CASGLGQGAHGELFF
TGTGCTAGTGGTTTGGGACAGGGGGCCCACGGGGAGCTGTTTTTT
>TRBV5-8|.|.|TRBJ2-1
CASSSGQHNEQFF
TGTGCCAGCAGCTCTGGACAACACAATGAGCAGTTCTTC
>TRBV7-2|.|.|TRBJ2-1
CASSLVGDYNEQFF
TGTGCCAGCAGCTTAGTCGGGGACTACAATGAGCAGTTCTTC
>TRBV29-1|.|.|TRBJ1-1
CSVEGRANTEAFF
TGCAGCGTTGAGGGCAGGGCGAACACTGAAGCTTTCTTT
>TRBV7-9|TRBD1|.|TRBJ2-2
CASSLGTGATGELFF
TGTGCCAGCAGCTTAGGGACAGGGGCCACCGGGGAGCTGTTTTTT
>TRBV5-1|TRBD1|.|TRBJ1-6
CASSSGQGRLNNSPLHF
TGCGCCAGCAGCTCGGGACAGGGGAGGCTGAATAATTCACCCCTCCACTTT
>TRBV4-2|TRBD1|.|TRBJ1-2
CASSHGGQGDNYGYTF
TGTGCCAGCAGCCACGGAGGACAGGGAGATAACTATGGCTACACCTTC
>TRBV19|.|many|TRBJ1-2
CASSRPGGGASNYGYTF
TGTGCCAGTAGTAGGCCCGGGGGGGGCGCGAGTAACTATGGCTACACCTTC
>TRBV3-1/TRBV3-2|.|.|TRBJ1-6
CASSQERGSYNSPLHF
TGTGCCAGCAGCCAAGAACGGGGTTCCTATAATTCACCCCTCCACTTT
>TRBV15|.|once|TRBJ1-1
CATSRDLRRGRTEAFF
TGTGCCACCAGCAGAGATCTCCGACGGGGGAGGACTGAAGCTTTCTTT
>TRBV7-2|.|.|TRBJ2-1
CASRLDRDNEQFF
TGTGCCAGCAGATTAGACCGGGACAATGAGCAGTTCTTC
>TRBV25-1|.|.|TRBJ1-3
CASSGSGGNTIYF
TGTGCCAGCAGTGGGTCAGGGGGAAACACCATATATTTT
>TRBV19|.|.|TRBJ2-2
CASSIVRNTGELFF
TGTGCCAGTAGTATAGTCAGGAACACCGGGGAGCTGTTTTTT
>TRBV14|.|.|TRBJ1-2
CASSPTRQVYGYTF
TGTGCCAGCAGCCCTACCCGACAGGTTTATGGCTACACCTTC
>TRBV4-3|TRBD1|.|TRBJ1-2
CASSHDRDSANYGYTF
TGCGCCAGCAGCCACGACAGGGACAGCGCTAACTATGGCTACACCTTC
>TRBV5-4|.|.|TRBJ1-3
CASSLGRKRSGNTIYF
TGTGCCAGCAGCTTGGGTCGGAAGCGCTCTGGAAACACCATATATTTT
>TRBV11-2|.|.|TRBJ2-7
CASSLFLLSGSSYEQYF
TGTGCCAGCAGCTTATTTTTGCTTTCGGGGAGCTCCTACGAGCAGTACTTC
>TRBV29-1|TRBD1|once|TRBJ2-3
CSVLKTGADTQYF
TGCAGCGTCCTGAAGACAGGGGCAGATACGCAGTATTTT
>TRBV3-1/TRBV3-2|.|.|TRBJ2-3
CASSQEGNLGADTQYF
TGTGCCAGCAGCCAAGAGGGCAACCTTGGCGCAGATACGCAGTATTTT
>TRBV7-3|.|.|TRBJ1-5
CASSEAGNQPQHF
TGTGCCAGCAGCGAGGCCGGAAATCAGCCCCAGCATTTT